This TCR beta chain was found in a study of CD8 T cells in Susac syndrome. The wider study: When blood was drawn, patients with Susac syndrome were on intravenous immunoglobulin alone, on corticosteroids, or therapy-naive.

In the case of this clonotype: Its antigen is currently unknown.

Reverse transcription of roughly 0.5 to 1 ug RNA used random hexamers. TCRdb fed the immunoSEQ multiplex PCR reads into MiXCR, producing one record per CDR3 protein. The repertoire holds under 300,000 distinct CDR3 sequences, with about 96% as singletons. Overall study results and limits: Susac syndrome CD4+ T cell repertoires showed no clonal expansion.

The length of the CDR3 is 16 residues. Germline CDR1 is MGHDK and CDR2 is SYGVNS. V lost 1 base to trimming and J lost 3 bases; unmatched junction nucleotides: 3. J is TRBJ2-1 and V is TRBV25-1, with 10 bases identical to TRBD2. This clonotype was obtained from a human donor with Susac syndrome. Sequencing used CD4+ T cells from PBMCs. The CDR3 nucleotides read TGTGCCAGCAGTGAATTGGGGACTAGCGACTACAATGAGCAGTTCTTC. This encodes CASSELGTSDYNEQFF.